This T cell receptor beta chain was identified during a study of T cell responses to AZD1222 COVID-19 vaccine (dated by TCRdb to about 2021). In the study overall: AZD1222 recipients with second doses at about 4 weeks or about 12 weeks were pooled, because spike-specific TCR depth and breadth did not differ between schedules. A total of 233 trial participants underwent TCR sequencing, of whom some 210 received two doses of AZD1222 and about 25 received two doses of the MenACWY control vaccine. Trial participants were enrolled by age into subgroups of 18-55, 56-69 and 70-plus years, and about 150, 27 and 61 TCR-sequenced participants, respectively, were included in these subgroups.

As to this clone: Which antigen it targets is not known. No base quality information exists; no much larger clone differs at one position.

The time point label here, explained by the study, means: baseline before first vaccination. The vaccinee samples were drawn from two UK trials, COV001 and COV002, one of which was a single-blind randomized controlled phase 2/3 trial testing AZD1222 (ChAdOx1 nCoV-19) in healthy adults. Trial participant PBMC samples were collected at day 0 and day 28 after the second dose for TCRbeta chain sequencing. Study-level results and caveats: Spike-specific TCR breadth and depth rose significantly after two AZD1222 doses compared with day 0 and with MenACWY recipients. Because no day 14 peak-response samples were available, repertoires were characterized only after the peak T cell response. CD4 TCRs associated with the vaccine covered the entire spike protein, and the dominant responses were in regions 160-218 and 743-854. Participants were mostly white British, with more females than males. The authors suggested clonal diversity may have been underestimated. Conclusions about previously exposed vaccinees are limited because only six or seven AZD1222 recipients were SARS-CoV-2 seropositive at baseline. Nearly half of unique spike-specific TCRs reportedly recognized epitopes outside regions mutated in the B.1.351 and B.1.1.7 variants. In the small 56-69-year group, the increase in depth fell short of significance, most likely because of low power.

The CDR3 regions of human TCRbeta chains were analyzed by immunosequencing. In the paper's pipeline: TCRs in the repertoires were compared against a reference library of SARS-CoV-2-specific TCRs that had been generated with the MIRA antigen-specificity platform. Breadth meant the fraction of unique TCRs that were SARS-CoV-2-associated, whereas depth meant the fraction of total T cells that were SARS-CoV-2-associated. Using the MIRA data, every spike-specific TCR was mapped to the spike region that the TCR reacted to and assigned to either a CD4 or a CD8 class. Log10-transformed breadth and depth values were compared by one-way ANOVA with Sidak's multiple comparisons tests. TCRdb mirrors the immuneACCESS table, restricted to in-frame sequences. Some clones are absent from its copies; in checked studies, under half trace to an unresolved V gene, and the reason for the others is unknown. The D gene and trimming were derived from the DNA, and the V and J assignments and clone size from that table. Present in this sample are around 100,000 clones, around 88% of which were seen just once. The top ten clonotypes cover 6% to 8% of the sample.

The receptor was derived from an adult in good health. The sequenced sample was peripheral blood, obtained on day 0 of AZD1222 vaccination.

This receptor has the CDR3 CASSLVTGGRTQYF. The DNA sequence is as follows: TGTGCCAGCAGCTTAGTGACAGGGGGCAGGACCCAGTACTTC. Here the chain combines TRBV7-9 and TRBJ2-5; TRBD1 agrees with 10 junctional bases. Reading from cysteine to phenylalanine, the CDR3 counts 14 amino acids. Left in the record is the CDR3 DNA by itself, 42 bases read in frame from the first base. CDR1 and CDR2 are read off the germline V gene (reference sequence) as SEHNR and FQNEAQ. V trim: 1 base; J trim: 7 bases; unmatched bases: 3.